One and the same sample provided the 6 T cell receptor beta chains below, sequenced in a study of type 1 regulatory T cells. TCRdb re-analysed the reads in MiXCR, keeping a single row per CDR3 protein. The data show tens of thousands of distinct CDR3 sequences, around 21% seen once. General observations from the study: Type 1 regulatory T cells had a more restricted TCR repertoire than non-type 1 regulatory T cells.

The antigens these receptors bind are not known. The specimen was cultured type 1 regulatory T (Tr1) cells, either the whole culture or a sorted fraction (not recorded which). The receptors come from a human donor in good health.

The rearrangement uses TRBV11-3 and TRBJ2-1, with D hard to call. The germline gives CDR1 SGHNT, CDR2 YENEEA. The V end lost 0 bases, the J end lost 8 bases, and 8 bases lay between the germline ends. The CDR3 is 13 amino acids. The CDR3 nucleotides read TGTGCCAGCAGCTTAGACCCTAACTATGAGCAGTTCTTC. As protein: CASSLDPNYEQFF.

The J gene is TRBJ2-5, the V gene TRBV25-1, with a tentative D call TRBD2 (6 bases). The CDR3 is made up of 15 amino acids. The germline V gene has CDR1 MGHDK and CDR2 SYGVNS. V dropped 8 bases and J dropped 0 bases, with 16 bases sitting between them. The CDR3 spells CASSPRGTDQETQYF. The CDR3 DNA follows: TGTGCCAGCTCCCCTCGGGGGACGGACCAAGAGACCCAGTACTTC.

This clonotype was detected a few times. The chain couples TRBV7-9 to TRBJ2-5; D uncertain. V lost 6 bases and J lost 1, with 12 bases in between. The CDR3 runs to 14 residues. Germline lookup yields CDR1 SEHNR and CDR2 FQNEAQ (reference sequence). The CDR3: CASSGYGFQETQYF. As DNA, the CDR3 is TGTGCCAGCAGTGGGTACGGGTTCCAAGAGACCCAGTACTTC.

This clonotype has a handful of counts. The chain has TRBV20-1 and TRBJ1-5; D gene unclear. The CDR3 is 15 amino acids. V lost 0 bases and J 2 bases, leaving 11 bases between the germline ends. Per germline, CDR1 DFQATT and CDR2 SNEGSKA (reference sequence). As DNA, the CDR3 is TGCAGTGCTAGAGATCTCGGGCAGGGCAATCAGCCCCAGCATTTT. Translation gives CSARDLGQGNQPQHF.

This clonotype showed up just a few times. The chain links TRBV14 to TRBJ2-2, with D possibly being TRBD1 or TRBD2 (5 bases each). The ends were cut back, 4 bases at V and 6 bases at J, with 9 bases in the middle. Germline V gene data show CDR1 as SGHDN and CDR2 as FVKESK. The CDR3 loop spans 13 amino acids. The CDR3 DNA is TGTGCCAGCAGCCGCAGGGAGTCCGGGGAGCTGTTTTTT. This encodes CASSRRESGELFF.

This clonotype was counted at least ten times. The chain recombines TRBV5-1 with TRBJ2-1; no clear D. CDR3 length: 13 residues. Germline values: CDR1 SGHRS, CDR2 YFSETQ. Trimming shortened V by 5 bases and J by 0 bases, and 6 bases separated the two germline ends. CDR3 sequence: CASRSSSYNEQFF. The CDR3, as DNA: TGCGCCAGCAGATCCAGCTCCTACAATGAGCAGTTCTTC.